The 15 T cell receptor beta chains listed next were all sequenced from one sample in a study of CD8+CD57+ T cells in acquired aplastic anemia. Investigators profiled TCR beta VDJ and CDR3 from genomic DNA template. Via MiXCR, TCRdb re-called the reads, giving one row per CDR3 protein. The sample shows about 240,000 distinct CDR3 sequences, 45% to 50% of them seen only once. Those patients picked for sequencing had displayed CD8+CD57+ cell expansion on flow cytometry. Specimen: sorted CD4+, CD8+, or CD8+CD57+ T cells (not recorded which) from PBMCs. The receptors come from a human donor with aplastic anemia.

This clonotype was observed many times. CDR3: CASSPRAMDSLTEAFF. The CDR3 DNA reads as TGTGCCAGCAGCCCCCGGGCCATGGATAGTCTCACTGAAGCTTTCTTT. The V gene is TRBV9, the J gene TRBJ1-1; no clear D gene. This CDR3 contains 16 residues. Germline lookup yields CDR1 SGDLS and CDR2 YYNGEE. V dropped 4 bases and J dropped 4 bases, with 20 bases sitting between them.

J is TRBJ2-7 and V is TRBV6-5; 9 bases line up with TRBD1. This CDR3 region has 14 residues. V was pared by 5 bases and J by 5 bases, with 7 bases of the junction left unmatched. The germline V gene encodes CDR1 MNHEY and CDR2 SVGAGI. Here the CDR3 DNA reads TGTGCCAGCAGTACTCGACAGGGGGTCGACGAGCAGTACTTC. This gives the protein CASSTRQGVDEQYF.

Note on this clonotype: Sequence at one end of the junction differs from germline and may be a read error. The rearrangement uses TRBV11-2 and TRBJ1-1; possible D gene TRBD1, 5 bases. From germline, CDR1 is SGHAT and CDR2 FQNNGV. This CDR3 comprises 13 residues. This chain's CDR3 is CANSLTGNTEAFF. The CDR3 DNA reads TGTGCCAACAGCTTAACAGGGAACACTGAAGCTTTCTTT. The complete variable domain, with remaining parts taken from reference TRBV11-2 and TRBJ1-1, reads EAGVAQSPRYKIIEKRQSVAFWCNPISGHATLYWYQQILGQGPKLLIQFQNNGVVDDSQLPKDRFSAERLKGVDSTLKIQPAKLEDSAVYLCANSLTGNTEAFFGQGTRLTVV.

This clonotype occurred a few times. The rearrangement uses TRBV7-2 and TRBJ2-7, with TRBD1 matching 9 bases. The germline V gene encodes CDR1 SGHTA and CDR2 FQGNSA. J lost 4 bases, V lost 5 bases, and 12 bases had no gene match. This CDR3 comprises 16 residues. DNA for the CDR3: TGTGCCAGCAGCCCAAGACCCGGGACAGGGACGTACGAGCAGTACTTC. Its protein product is CASSPRPGTGTYEQYF. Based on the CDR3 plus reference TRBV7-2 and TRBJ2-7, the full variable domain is GAGVSQSPSNKVTEKGKDVELRCDPISGHTALYWYRQSLGQGLEFLIYFQGNSAPDKSGLPSDRFSAERTGGSVSTLTIQRTQQEDSAVYLCASSPRPGTGTYEQYFGPGTRLTVT.

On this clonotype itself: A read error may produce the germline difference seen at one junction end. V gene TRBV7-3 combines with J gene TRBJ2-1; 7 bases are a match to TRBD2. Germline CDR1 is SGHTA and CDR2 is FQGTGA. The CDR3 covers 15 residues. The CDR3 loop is CASSKERTSVNEQSF. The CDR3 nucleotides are TGTGCCAGCAGCAAAGAGAGAACTAGCGTAAATGAGCAGTCCTTC.

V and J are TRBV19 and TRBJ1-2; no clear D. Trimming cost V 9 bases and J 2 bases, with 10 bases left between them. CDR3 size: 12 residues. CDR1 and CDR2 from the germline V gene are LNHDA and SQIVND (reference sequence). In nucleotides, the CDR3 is TGTGCCAGCGAGGGATGGAACTATGGCTACACCTTC. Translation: CASEGWNYGYTF.

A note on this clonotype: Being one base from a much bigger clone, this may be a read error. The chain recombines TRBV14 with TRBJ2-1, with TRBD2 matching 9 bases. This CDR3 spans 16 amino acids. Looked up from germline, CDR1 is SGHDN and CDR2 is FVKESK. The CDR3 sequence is CASSHSLAGPNNVQFF. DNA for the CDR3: TGTGCCAGCAGCCACTCCCTAGCGGGGCCGAACAATGTGCAGTTCTTC. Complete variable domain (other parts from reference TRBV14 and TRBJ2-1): EAGVTQFPSHSVIEKGQTVTLRCDPISGHDNLYWYRRVMGKEIKFLLHFVKESKQDESGMPNNRFLAERTGGTYSTLKVQPAELEDSGVYFCASSHSLAGPNNVQFFGPGTRLTVL.

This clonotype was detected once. The DNA for the CDR3 is TGCAGCGCTAGGGACAGGCGTAATGAAAAACTGTTTTTT. It yields the protein CSARDRRNEKLFF. V is TRBV29-1 and J is TRBJ1-4, with TRBD1 matching 8 bases. Germline lookup yields CDR1 SQVTM and CDR2 ANQGSEA. The CDR3 runs to 13 residues. Trimming at V came to 7 bases and at J to 4 bases, leaving 5 bases not matched to a gene. Variable domain in full (rest from reference TRBV29-1 and TRBJ1-4): SAVISQKPSRDICQRGTSLTIQCQVDSQVTMMFWYRQQPGQSLTLIATANQGSEATYESGFVIDKFPISRPNLTFSTLTVSNMSPEDSSIYLCSARDRRNEKLFFGSGTQLSVL.

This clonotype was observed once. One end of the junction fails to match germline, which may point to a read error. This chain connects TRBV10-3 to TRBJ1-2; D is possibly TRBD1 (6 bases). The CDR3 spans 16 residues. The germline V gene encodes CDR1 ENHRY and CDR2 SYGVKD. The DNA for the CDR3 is TGTGCCAGCAGTGACTCGACTAGCGGGGGGGCAGCTGGCTACACCTTC. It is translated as CASSDSTSGGAAGYTF.

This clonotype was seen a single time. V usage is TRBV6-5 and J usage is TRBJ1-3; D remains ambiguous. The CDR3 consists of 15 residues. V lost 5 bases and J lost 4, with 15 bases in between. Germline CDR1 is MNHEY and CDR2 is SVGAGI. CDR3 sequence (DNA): TGTGCCAGCAGTCCGACGGGCGGAGGAGGAAACACCATATATTTT. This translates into CASSPTGGGGNTIYF.

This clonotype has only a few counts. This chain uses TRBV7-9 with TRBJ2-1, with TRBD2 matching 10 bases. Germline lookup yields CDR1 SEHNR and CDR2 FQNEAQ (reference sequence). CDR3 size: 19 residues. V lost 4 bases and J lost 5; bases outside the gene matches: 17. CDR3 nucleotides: TGTGCCAGCAGCTCCCCGGTTTTCGAGCGGGGGGGCGTGAACAATGAGCAGTTCTTC. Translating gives CASSSPVFERGGVNNEQFF.

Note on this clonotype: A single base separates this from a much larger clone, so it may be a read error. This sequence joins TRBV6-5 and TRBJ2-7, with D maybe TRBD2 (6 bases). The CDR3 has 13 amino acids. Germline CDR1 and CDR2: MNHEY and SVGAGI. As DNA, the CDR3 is TGTGTCAGCAGCCCGACTAGCTCCTACGAGCAGTACTTC. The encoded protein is CVSSPTSSYEQYF.

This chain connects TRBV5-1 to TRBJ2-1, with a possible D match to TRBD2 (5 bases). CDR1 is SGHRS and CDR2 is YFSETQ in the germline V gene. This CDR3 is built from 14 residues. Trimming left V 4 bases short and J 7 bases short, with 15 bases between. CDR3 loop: CASSVDFPRNEQFF. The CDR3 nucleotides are TGCGCCAGCAGCGTGGACTTCCCTCGGAATGAGCAGTTCTTC. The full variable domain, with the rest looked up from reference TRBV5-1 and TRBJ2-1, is KAGVTQTPRYLIKTRGQQVTLSCSPISGHRSVSWYQQTPGQGLQFLFEYFSETQRNKGNFPGRFSGRQFSNSRSEMNVSTLELGDSALYLCASSVDFPRNEQFFGPGTRLTVL.

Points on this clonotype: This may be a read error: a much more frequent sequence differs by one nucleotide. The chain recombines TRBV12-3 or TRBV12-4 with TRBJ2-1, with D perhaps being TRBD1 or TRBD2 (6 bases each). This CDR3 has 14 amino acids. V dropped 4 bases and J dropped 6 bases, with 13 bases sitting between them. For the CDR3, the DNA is TGTGCCAGCAGTTCCCGAGGGGGAGGCAATGAGCAGTTCTTC. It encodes CASSSRGGGNEQFF.

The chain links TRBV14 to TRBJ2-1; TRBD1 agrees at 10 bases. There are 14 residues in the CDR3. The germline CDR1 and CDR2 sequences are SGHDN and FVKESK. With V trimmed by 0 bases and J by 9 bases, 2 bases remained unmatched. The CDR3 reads CASSQETGGTEQFF. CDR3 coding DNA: TGTGCCAGCAGCCAAGAGACAGGGGGCACTGAGCAGTTCTTC.